These 19 T cell receptor beta chains were sequenced from one sample in a study of T cell responses to AZD1222 COVID-19 vaccine. Profiling relied on immunoSEQ multiplex PCR, and the TCRdb table lists in-frame clones only, not all of them. The repertoire includes some 130,000 clones, about 93% of them detected once, and 6% to 7% sits in the top ten. Sequencing used peripheral blood, obtained 28 days after the second AZD1222 dose. All receptors come from an adult who received the AZD1222 COVID-19 vaccine.

The chain joins TRBV12-3 or TRBV12-4 to TRBJ2-3; D gene uncertain. The CDR3 covers 13 residues. The ends were cut back, 6 bases at V and 2 bases at J, with 9 bases in the middle. The CDR3 DNA follows: TGTGCCAGCAGCATGACAATCACAGATACGCAGTATTTT. It codes for CASSMTITDTQYF.

The chain links TRBV11-3 to TRBJ2-7, with 9 bases fitting TRBD1. The CDR3 is 15 residues long. Germline lookup yields CDR1 SGHNT and CDR2 YENEEA. J was trimmed by 6 bases and V by 1 base; bases with no gene match: 7. CDR3 region: CASSLGGRDRAEQYF. For the CDR3, the DNA is TGTGCCAGCAGCTTAGGAGGTCGGGACAGGGCCGAGCAGTACTTC.

V gene TRBV30 combines with J gene TRBJ1-3, with D unresolved. Germline CDR1 is GTSNPN and CDR2 is SVGIG (reference sequence). There are 14 residues in the CDR3. The V end lost 8 bases, the J end lost 3 bases, and 17 bases lay between the germline ends. Here the CDR3 reads CASQRPGSGNTIYF. CDR3 sequence (DNA): TGTGCCAGCCAACGACCGGGCAGTGGAAACACCATATATTTT.

The rearrangement joins TRBV11-3 to TRBJ2-3, with D uncertain. The CDR3 runs to 17 residues. The germline CDR1 and CDR2 sequences are SGHNT and YENEEA. Deletions cut 1 base from V and 4 bases from J, with 18 bases between. This CDR3 is CASSLAPASNMADTQYF. CDR3 in DNA: TGTGCCAGCAGCTTAGCCCCCGCTAGTAATATGGCAGATACGCAGTATTTT.

This clone was seen once. The sample holds other DNA sequences that translate to the same CDR3. The chain combines TRBV18 with TRBJ1-1; TRBD1 matches 7 bases. The junction had 3 bases not matched to a gene; V was cut back by 5 bases and J by 3 bases. CDR1 is KGHSH and CDR2 is LQKENI in the germline V gene. The CDR3 covers 13 residues. In DNA form, the CDR3 reads TGTGCCAGCTCATCAGGACAGGACACTGAAGCTTTCTTT. Protein product: CASSSGQDTEAFF.

This clone was observed a single time. V is TRBV10-3 and J is TRBJ1-3; D might be TRBD1 (5 bases). This CDR3 is built from 15 residues. Trimming took 3 bases from V and 0 from J, leaving 9 bases between them. Germline V gives CDR1 ENHRY, CDR2 SYGVKD. CDR3 DNA: TGTGCCATCAGTGATTTCAGGGACTCTGGAAACACCATATATTTT. Amino acids: CAISDFRDSGNTIYF.

J is TRBJ2-3 and V is TRBV7-2; D possibly matches TRBD1 or TRBD2 (6 bases each). CDR1 SGHTA and CDR2 FQGNSA come from the germline V gene. The CDR3 spans 14 residues. Trimming left V 2 bases short and J 5 bases short, with 11 bases between. CDR3 sequence: CASSLRGQEDTQYF. DNA of the CDR3: TGTGCCAGCAGCTTACGGGGGCAGGAAGATACGCAGTATTTT.

This clone was detected once. Because the CDR3's place on the DNA is in doubt, the DNA is left out and the CDR3 is given as listed by TCRdb. V and J are TRBV14 and TRBJ1-2. Germline V gene data show CDR1 as SGHDN and CDR2 as FVKESK. Including both end residues, the CDR3 is 12 amino acids long. This CDR3 is CASSLFGNGYTF.

This chain joins TRBV29-1 and TRBJ1-4, with 9 bases lining up with TRBD1. The germline V gene has CDR1 SQVTM and CDR2 ANQGSEA. The CDR3 loop spans 12 amino acids. The V segment lost 4 bases and the J segment 8 bases; nucleotides outside the gene matches: 2. CDR3 sequence reads: CSVGQGGEKLFF. For the CDR3, the DNA is TGCAGCGTTGGACAGGGGGGGGAAAAACTGTTTTTT.

The chain employs TRBV5-1 and TRBJ1-4; D is possibly TRBD1 (5 bases). CDR3 length: 13 amino acids. CDR1 SGHRS and CDR2 YFSETQ come from the germline V gene. The V and J ends lost 0 bases and 6 bases respectively, with 6 bases between them. CDR3: CASSLGTHEKLFF. CDR3 nucleotide sequence: TGCGCCAGCAGCTTGGGGACACATGAAAAACTGTTTTTT.

The V gene is TRBV3-1 (or the pseudogene TRBV3-2), the J gene TRBJ2-7; maybe TRBD1 (5 bases). CDR1 and CDR2 from the germline V gene are LGHDT and YNNKEL (reference sequence). Trimming shortened V by 4 bases and J by 4 bases, and 11 bases separated the two germline ends. The CDR3 sequence is 13 residues long. The CDR3 bases are TGTGCCAGCAGCCTCTCCCAGGGTTACGAGCAGTACTTC. Translation gives CASSLSQGYEQYF.

The J gene is TRBJ1-1, the V gene TRBV29-1, with TRBD1 identical over 7 bases. V dropped 7 bases and J dropped 4; count of bases not matched to a gene: 12. Looked up from germline, CDR1 is SQVTM and CDR2 is ANQGSEA. The CDR3 totals 14 residues. CDR3: CSAGGGQVGTEAFF. DNA of the CDR3: TGCAGCGCCGGGGGTGGACAGGTGGGCACTGAAGCTTTCTTT. The whole variable domain, remainder taken from reference TRBV29-1 and TRBJ1-1, is SAVISQKPSRDICQRGTSLTIQCQVDSQVTMMFWYRQQPGQSLTLIATANQGSEATYESGFVIDKFPISRPNLTFSTLTVSNMSPEDSSIYLCSAGGGQVGTEAFFGQGTRLTVV.

The chain combines TRBV5-1 with TRBJ1-2; 7 nucleotides agree with TRBD1. The CDR3 loop spans 12 amino acids. The V gene end was trimmed by 4 bases and the J gene end by 8 bases; junction bases not matched to a gene: 5. Germline assignment: CDR1 SGHRS and CDR2 YFSETQ. Here the CDR3 reads CASSPGTAGYTF. The CDR3 DNA follows: TGCGCCAGCAGCCCTGGGACAGCCGGCTACACCTTC.

The V gene is TRBV2, the J gene TRBJ1-1; D is perhaps TRBD1 (5 bases). In germline, CDR1 is SNHLY, CDR2 FYNNEI. The V end was cut by 3 bases, the J end by 5 bases, with 13 bases between. The CDR3 runs 14 residues. CDR3 residues: CASSESGGGTEAFF. CDR3 DNA: TGTGCCAGCAGTGAGTCGGGGGGAGGGACTGAAGCTTTCTTT.

This sequence joins TRBV6-1 and TRBJ1-2; tentative D call: TRBD1 (5 bases). Germline loops: CDR1 MNHNS, CDR2 SASEGT. With 2 bases removed from V and 1 base from J, the gap between germline ends came to 11 bases. This CDR3 comprises 15 residues. The CDR3 is CASSEFHGGNYGYTF. CDR3 sequence (DNA): TGTGCCAGCAGTGAATTTCACGGGGGTAACTATGGCTACACCTTC.

This clone was seen more than once but under ten times. This chain's CDR3 is CASSASSAYEQYF. The DNA of the CDR3 is TGTGCCAGCAGTGCCAGTTCTGCATACGAGCAGTACTTC. This chain uses TRBV6-2 or TRBV6-3 with TRBJ2-7; D uncertain. The V and J ends lost 5 bases and 4 bases respectively, with 12 bases between them. The CDR3 sequence is 13 residues long. Germline V gene sequence: CDR1 MNHEY, CDR2 SVGEGT.

The V gene is TRBV30, the J gene TRBJ1-3; no reliable D call. From germline, CDR1 is GTSNPN and CDR2 SVGIG (reference sequence). The V end was cut by 3 bases, the J end by 0 bases, with 9 bases between. This CDR3 region has 14 residues. In DNA, the CDR3 is TGTGCCTGGAGCCGAACTTACTCTGGAAACACCATATATTTT. Protein: CAWSRTYSGNTIYF.

This clone occurred a few times. The V and J genes are TRBV15 and TRBJ2-5; 8 bases fit TRBD1. The J segment lost 0 bases and the V segment lost 0 bases, leaving 3 bases of the junction unmatched. In germline, CDR1 is LNHNV, CDR2 YYDKDF (reference sequence). This CDR3 has 16 amino acids. CDR3: CATSREGDRYQETQYF. CDR3 coding DNA: TGTGCCACCAGCAGAGAAGGGGACAGGTACCAAGAGACCCAGTACTTC.

The J gene is TRBJ2-6, the V gene TRBV19, with D hard to call. V gave up 3 bases and J gave up 4 bases, with 10 bases separating them. There are 15 residues in the CDR3. Germline CDR1 LNHDA, CDR2 SQIVND (reference sequence). CDR3 loop: CASSILSGGANVLTF. In DNA, the CDR3 is TGTGCCAGTAGTATTTTGTCAGGAGGGGCCAACGTCCTGACTTTC. Complete variable domain (other parts from reference TRBV19 and TRBJ2-6): DGGITQSPKYLFRKEGQNVTLSCEQNLNHDAMYWYRQDPGQGLRLIYYSQIVNDFQKGDIAEGYSVSREKKESFPLTVTSAQKNPTAFYLCASSILSGGANVLTFGAGSRLTVL.